This T cell receptor beta chain comes out of a study of blood T cell repertoires in COVID-19. Across the study: The cDNA or gDNA used as material had been derived from T cells, B-cell-depleted T cells, or PBMCs.

Methods used by the authors: Reference gene primer amplification gave estimated nucleated cell counts. Here immunoSEQ multiplex PCR was the method, and the copy in TCRdb shows in-frame clones only, minus some. V and J calls plus clone size are reproduced from that table; the DNA served to infer D and trimming. The repertoire includes approximately 75,000 clones, roughly 70% of them detected once, and approximately 2.8% sits in the top ten. The sequencing sample was made of peripheral blood. The TCR originated in a human donor with acute or convalescent COVID-19. The donor label of this sample is uncertain.

The CDR3 sequence is CASRSLLAGPLQETQYF. The CDR3 nucleotides read TGTGCCAGCAGGTCTTTATTAGCGGGGCCCCTCCAAGAGACCCAGTACTTC. J is TRBJ2-5 and V is TRBV28, with 8 bases that match TRBD2. This CDR3 is 17 amino acids long. CDR1 and CDR2 (germline): MDHEN, SYDVKM. With 6 bases clipped from V and 1 base from J, the junction kept 13 bases outside the gene matches.